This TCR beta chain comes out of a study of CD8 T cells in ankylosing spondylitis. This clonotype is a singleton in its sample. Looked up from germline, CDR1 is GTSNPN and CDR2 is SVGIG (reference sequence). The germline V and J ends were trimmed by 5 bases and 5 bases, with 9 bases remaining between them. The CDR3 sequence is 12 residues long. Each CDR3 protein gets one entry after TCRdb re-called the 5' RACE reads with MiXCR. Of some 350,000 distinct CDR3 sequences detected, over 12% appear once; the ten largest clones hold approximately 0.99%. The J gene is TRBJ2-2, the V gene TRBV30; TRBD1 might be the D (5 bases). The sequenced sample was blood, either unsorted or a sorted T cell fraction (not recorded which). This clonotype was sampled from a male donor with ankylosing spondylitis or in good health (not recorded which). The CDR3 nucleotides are TGTGCCTGGCGGAAGGGGACCGGGGAGCTGTTTTTT. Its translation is CAWRKGTGELFF. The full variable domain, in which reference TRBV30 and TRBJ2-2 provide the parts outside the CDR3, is SQTIHQWPATLVQPVGSPLSLECTVEGTSNPNLYWYRQAAGRGLQLLFYSVGIGQISSEVPQNLSASRPQDRQFILSSKKLLLSDSGFYLCAWRKGTGELFFGEGSRLTVL.